Listed below are T cell receptor beta chains from one sample, sequenced in a study of CD8 T cells in ankylosing spondylitis. TCRdb redid the calling of the 5' RACE reads with MiXCR, one entry per CDR3 protein. In the table there are about 450,000 distinct CDR3 sequences, around 26% of which are singletons. Specimen: blood, either unsorted or a sorted T cell fraction (not recorded which). The receptors stem from a male donor with ankylosing spondylitis. CDR3s include the opening cysteine and the closing phenylalanine or tryptophan. A D gene is named only where the DNA matches it firmly. A clone size is listed for some rows: how often the clone was seen (once, few, many), or a class if it is expanded.

>TRBV5-1|NA|TRBJ2-1|few
CASSLDDPSYNEQFF
TGCGCCAGCAGCCTTGACGACCCCTCCTACAATGAGCAGTTCTTC
>TRBV5-1|TRBD1|TRBJ2-1|NA
CASSHGTGVFF
TGCGCCAGCAGCCACGGGACAGGGGTGTTCTTC
>TRBV9|NA|TRBJ1-1|NA
CASSVAQASTEAFF
TGTGCCAGCAGCGTAGCCCAGGCGAGCACTGAAGCTTTCTTT
>TRBV3-1|NA|TRBJ2-7|NA
CASSHFVDEQYF
TGTGCCAGCAGCCATTTTGTCGACGAGCAGTACTTC
>TRBV6-1|NA|TRBJ1-2|few
CASSEGGQGTYGYTF
TGTGCCAGCAGTGAGGGAGGCCAGGGCACCTATGGCTACACCTTC
>TRBV11-3|NA|TRBJ2-5|NA
CASSHDGGRETQYF
TGTGCCAGCAGCCATGATGGAGGTCGAGAGACCCAGTACTTC
>TRBV20-1|TRBD2|TRBJ2-1|NA
CSAAPGLAFNEQFF
TGCAGTGCAGCCCCGGGACTAGCTTTCAATGAGCAGTTCTTC
>TRBV29-1|TRBD2|TRBJ2-7|few
CSVTSVREQYF
TGCAGCGTCACTAGCGTTCGCGAGCAGTACTTC
>TRBV12-3/TRBV12-4|NA|TRBJ1-6|few
CASSLGQGWNSPLHF
TGTGCCAGCAGTTTGGGCCAGGGGTGGAATTCACCCCTCCACTTT
>TRBV9|NA|TRBJ2-1|many
CASSVLGEPAYNEQFF
TGTGCCAGCAGCGTTCTCGGGGAGCCCGCCTACAATGAGCAGTTCTTC
>TRBV10-1|NA|TRBJ1-1|NA
CASSDQAYTEAFF
TGCGCCAGCAGTGATCAGGCATACACTGAAGCTTTCTTT
>TRBV7-2|NA|TRBJ2-3|many
CASSLDGTSTDTQYF
TGTGCCAGCAGCTTGGACGGGACCAGCACAGATACGCAGTATTTT
>TRBV29-1|NA|TRBJ2-7|many
CSVDGGGYEQYF
TGCAGCGTTGACGGGGGCGGGTACGAGCAGTACTTC
>TRBV5-1|NA|TRBJ2-1|NA
CASSLQAGHNEQFF
TGCGCCAGCAGCTTGCAGGCGGGGCACAATGAGCAGTTCTTC
>TRBV29-1|NA|TRBJ1-2|NA
CSVDAGYGYTF
TGCAGCGTTGATGCAGGGTACGGCTACACCTTC
>TRBV5-1|NA|TRBJ1-2|NA
CASSIRVGDYRYTF
TGCGCCAGCAGCATCAGGGTTGGTGACTATCGCTACACCTTC
>TRBV3-1|NA|TRBJ2-1|NA
CASSQDLTRGLYNEQFF
TGTGCCAGCAGCCAAGATCTGACGCGCGGCTTATACAATGAGCAGTTCTTC
>TRBV11-2|TRBD2|TRBJ2-3|NA
CASSLGLALDTQYF
TGTGCCAGCAGCCTAGGACTAGCTTTAGATACGCAGTATTTT
>TRBV29-1|NA|TRBJ1-4|NA
CSGGWANEKLFF
TGCAGCGGCGGGTGGGCTAATGAAAAACTGTTTTTT
>TRBV5-1|TRBD1|TRBJ1-2|NA
CASSLDPGTGTSGYTF
TGCGCCAGCAGCTTGGATCCCGGGACAGGGACAAGTGGCTACACCTTC
>TRBV28|NA|TRBJ2-2|few
CAVGKRGELFF
TGTGCCGTAGGAAAAAGAGGGGAGCTGTTTTTT
>TRBV4-2|NA|TRBJ1-5|NA
CASSLDPDQPQHF
TGTGCCAGCAGCCTCGATCCGGATCAGCCCCAGCATTTT
>TRBV11-1|TRBD2|TRBJ2-3|NA
CASSLSGRSTDTQYF
TGTGCCAGCAGTCTTAGCGGGAGAAGTACAGATACGCAGTATTTT
>TRBV5-1|NA|TRBJ1-1|NA
CASSLQASNTEAFF
TGCGCCAGCAGCTTGCAGGCGTCGAACACTGAAGCTTTCTTT
>TRBV20-1|TRBD2|TRBJ2-5|few
CSASYGGGQETQYF
TGCAGTGCTAGCTACGGGGGGGGACAAGAGACCCAGTACTTC
>TRBV20-1|NA|TRBJ2-3|NA
CSARVGGAGTDTQYF
TGCAGTGCTAGAGTAGGCGGGGCAGGCACAGATACGCAGTATTTT
>TRBV20-1|TRBD2|TRBJ2-5|NA
CSLSGYQETQYF
TGCAGTCTTAGCGGGTACCAAGAGACCCAGTACTTC
>TRBV12-3/TRBV12-4|NA|TRBJ2-5|NA
CASRFVGAQETQYF
TGTGCCAGCAGGTTCGTCGGGGCGCAAGAGACCCAGTACTTC
>TRBV5-1|TRBD1|TRBJ1-5|NA
CASSPDAGGQPQHF
TGCGCCAGCAGCCCCGACGCAGGGGGTCAGCCCCAGCATTTT
>TRBV5-1|NA|TRBJ2-2|NA
CASSLGLAKNTGELFF
TGCGCCAGCAGCTTGGGTCTAGCGAAGAACACCGGGGAGCTGTTTTTT
>TRBV11-2|TRBD2|TRBJ2-1|few
CASSPKGGRLASYNEQFF
TGTGCCAGCAGCCCTAAAGGGGGGCGACTAGCGTCCTACAATGAGCAGTTCTTC
>TRBV3-1|NA|TRBJ1-2|few
CASSQPGTAYGYTF
TGTGCCAGCAGCCAACCCGGGACGGCTTATGGCTACACCTTC
>TRBV7-9|NA|TRBJ2-1|NA
CASSLGAPRLPTNVQFF
TGTGCCAGCAGCTTGGGGGCGCCCAGACTTCCCACGAATGTGCAGTTCTTC